Shown below are 9 T cell receptor beta chains from a single sample sequenced in a study of long-term antiretroviral therapy in people with HIV. At the survey level, the v3.0 immunoSEQ assay was run. Generated by immunoSEQ multiplex PCR, the TCRdb table keeps only in-frame clones and is missing some. The repertoire includes around 25,000 clones, roughly 94% of them detected once, and about 2% sits in the top ten. The sample was unsorted PBMCs, taken 4.9 years after starting antiretroviral therapy. These receptors were collected from a woman aged 50 to 60 with HIV.

This chain joins TRBV18 and TRBJ2-6; D uncertain. The V end lost 2 bases, the J end lost 1 base, and 18 bases lay between the germline ends. The CDR3 extends over 19 amino acids. The V gene's germline CDR1 is KGHSH and CDR2 LQKENI. CDR3 residues: CASSPLVGRGQSGANVLTF. In DNA form, the CDR3 reads TGTGCCAGCTCACCATTAGTAGGCCGAGGCCAATCTGGGGCCAACGTCCTGACTTTC.

The rearrangement joins TRBV29-1 to TRBJ2-2; D unclear. Germline CDR1 reads SQVTM; CDR2 reads ANQGSEA. V was pared by 4 bases and J by 1 base, with 1 base between. The CDR3 has 11 residues. The CDR3 here is CSVGNTGELFF. CDR3 sequence (DNA): TGCAGCGTTGGGAACACCGGGGAGCTGTTTTTT.

The rearrangement joins TRBV11-2 to TRBJ1-2; TRBD1 agrees at 7 bases. Germline V gene data show CDR1 as SGHAT and CDR2 as FQNNGV. This CDR3 is 14 amino acids long. The ends lost 4 bases at V and 4 bases at J; junction bases unmatched: 6. The CDR3 DNA sequence: TGTGCCAGCAGCTCGGGGGACAGTCTCTATGGCTACACCTTC. Translation: CASSSGDSLYGYTF.

The V gene is TRBV19, the J gene TRBJ2-4; TRBD1 is a possible D gene (6 bases). Per germline, CDR1 LNHDA and CDR2 SQIVND (reference sequence). This CDR3 is built from 15 residues. Trimming left V 7 bases short and J 6 bases short, with 19 bases between. CDR3 in amino acids: CASKSSGQKVNIQYF. CDR3 nucleotides: TGTGCCAGTAAATCTTCCGGACAGAAGGTAAACATTCAGTACTTC.

The chain recombines TRBV6-5 with TRBJ1-1; 8 positions agree with TRBD1. V was clipped by 6 bases and J by 8 bases; unmatched bases: 2. From germline, CDR1 is MNHEY and CDR2 SVGAGI. CDR3 length: 11 residues. This CDR3 is CASRRQGEAFF. CDR3 nucleotide sequence: TGTGCCAGCAGGAGACAGGGGGAAGCTTTCTTT.

This chain uses TRBV30 with TRBJ1-3, with a possible D match to TRBD1 (5 bases). The CDR3 spans 14 residues. Germline values: CDR1 GTSNPN, CDR2 SVGIG (reference sequence). The V end lost 2 bases, the J end lost 2 bases, and 10 bases lay between the germline ends. CDR3 nucleotide sequence: TGTGCCTGGAGTAATGGGGGAGCTGGAAACACCATATATTTT. Translated: CAWSNGGAGNTIYF.

The count of this clone is one. Here the CDR3 reads CASSLEAEIKETQYF. The CDR3 DNA reads as TGTGCCAGCAGCTTAGAGGCGGAGATTAAAGAGACCCAGTACTTC. V gene TRBV7-9 combines with J gene TRBJ2-5; no clear D gene. V was clipped by 1 base and J by 3 bases, with 12 bases between them. Germline-derived CDR1 and CDR2 are SEHNR and FQNEAQ (reference sequence). The CDR3 is made up of 15 amino acids.

The V and J genes are TRBV18 and TRBJ2-7; no reliable D call. The CDR3 consists of 14 residues. Germline assignment: CDR1 KGHSH and CDR2 LQKENI. Between the trimmed V and J ends, which lost 2 bases and 3 bases, there was a span of 11 bases. The CDR3 sequence: CASSPSRTFYEQYF. CDR3 nucleotides: TGTGCCAGCTCACCATCCAGAACCTTCTACGAGCAGTACTTC. The complete variable domain, with remaining parts taken from reference TRBV18 and TRBJ2-7, reads NAGVMQNPRHLVRRRGQEARLRCSPMKGHSHVYWYRQLPEEGLKFMVYLQKENIIDESGMPKERFSAEFPKEGPSILRIQQVVRGDSAAYFCASSPSRTFYEQYFGPGTRLTVT.

The V call is TRBV7-9, the J call TRBJ2-1, with TRBD2 matching over 7 bases. Per germline, CDR1 SEHNR and CDR2 FQNEAQ (reference sequence). This CDR3 has 14 residues. The V and J ends lost 5 bases and 2 bases, in that order; junction bases with no gene match: 3. In DNA form, the CDR3 reads TGTGCCAGCAGCAGAAGCGGGACCTACAATGAGCAGTTCTTC. As protein: CASSRSGTYNEQFF.